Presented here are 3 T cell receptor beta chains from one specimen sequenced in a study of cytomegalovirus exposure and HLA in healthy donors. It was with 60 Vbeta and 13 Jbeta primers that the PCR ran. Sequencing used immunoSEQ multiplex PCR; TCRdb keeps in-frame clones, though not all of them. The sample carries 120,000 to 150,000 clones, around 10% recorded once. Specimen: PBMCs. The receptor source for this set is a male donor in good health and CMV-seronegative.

The CDR3 DNA reads TGTGCCAGCACCCCCGGGACTAGCGGACTGAACACCGGGGAGCTGTTTTTT. This translates into CASTPGTSGLNTGELFF. This chain joins TRBV9 and TRBJ2-2; 11 bases line up with TRBD2. The CDR3 has 17 residues. Trimming took 6 bases from V and 1 from J; bases not matched to a gene: 8. Germline assignment: CDR1 SGDLS and CDR2 YYNGEE.

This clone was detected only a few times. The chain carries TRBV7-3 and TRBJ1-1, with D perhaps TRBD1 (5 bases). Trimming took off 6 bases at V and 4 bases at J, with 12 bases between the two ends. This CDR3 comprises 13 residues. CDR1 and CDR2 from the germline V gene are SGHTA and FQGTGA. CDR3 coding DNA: TGTGCCAGCAGGGCGCAGGGCCTCACTGAAGCTTTCTTT. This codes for CASRAQGLTEAFF.

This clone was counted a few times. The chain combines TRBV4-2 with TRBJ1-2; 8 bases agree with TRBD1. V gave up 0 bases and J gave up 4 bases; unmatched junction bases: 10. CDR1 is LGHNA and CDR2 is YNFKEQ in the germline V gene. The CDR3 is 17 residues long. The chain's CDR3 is CASSQDRDRSLLYGYTF. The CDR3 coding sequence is TGTGCCAGCAGCCAAGATCGGGACAGGAGCCTCCTCTATGGCTACACCTTC.